The rows below give T cell receptor beta chains drawn from one sample of a study of breast tumors, draining lymph nodes, adjacent tissues. TCRdb fed the multiplex PCR reads into MiXCR, producing one record per CDR3 protein. The table lists approximately 280,000 distinct CDR3 sequences, over 25% of them singletons, with roughly 1.2% in the top ten. Specimen: axillary lymph node tissue. Receptor source: a female donor with breast cancer. Some clones in this sample may be carry-over from other donors' samples. CDR3s include the opening cysteine and the closing phenylalanine or tryptophan. The D gene is left open where the match is weak. The size field is filled for only some rows; it gives once, few, many or a size class.

.,TRBV25-1,TRBJ1-3,.,CASSVPLAGQSGNTIYF,TGTGCCAGCAGTGTTCCCCTAGCAGGGCAATCTGGAAACACCATATATTTT
.,TRBV5-1,TRBJ2-2,many,CASSLVEFGTGELFF,TGCGCCAGCAGCTTGGTCGAGTTTGGCACCGGGGAGCTGTTTTTT
.,TRBV19,TRBJ1-2,.,CASRPTSGGPPKGYTF,TGTGCCAGCCGACCGACTAGCGGGGGACCCCCGAAAGGCTACACCTTC
TRBD2,TRBV4-1,TRBJ2-7,many,CASSQGGLAVAYEQYF,TGCGCCAGCAGCCAAGGGGGACTAGCGGTAGCCTACGAGCAGTACTTC
.,TRBV28,TRBJ1-5,few,CASSLYNSGRNQPQHF,TGTGCCAGCAGTCTCTATAACTCGGGACGGAATCAGCCCCAGCATTTT
.,TRBV10-3,TRBJ1-3,.,CAIKRDPKSGNTIYF,TGTGCCATCAAACGGGACCCCAAATCTGGAAACACCATATATTTT
.,TRBV6-5,TRBJ2-7,few,CASSSYREQYF,TGTGCCAGCAGCTCATATCGAGAGCAGTACTTC
.,TRBV15,TRBJ1-2,.,CATSVNPNRAGYPF,TGTGCCACCAGCGTGAACCCAAACAGGGCTGGCTACCCCTTC
.,TRBV11-1,TRBJ2-3,many,CASSLELGNRQTDTQYF,TGTGCCAGCAGCTTAGAACTGGGGAACCGCCAAACAGATACGCAGTATTTT
.,TRBV9,TRBJ1-1,.,CASSLTGANTEAFF,TGTGCCAGCAGCCTGACAGGAGCGAACACTGAAGCTTTCTTT
.,TRBV18,TRBJ1-2,few,CASSSGEINYGYTF,TGTGCCAGCTCATCCGGGGAGATCAACTATGGCTACACCTTC
TRBD1,TRBV4-3,TRBJ2-6,many,CASSQSLLQGVGANVLTF,TGCGCCAGCAGCCAAAGTCTACTACAGGGGGTCGGGGCCAACGTCCTGACTTTC
TRBD2,TRBV20-1,TRBJ2-1,many,CSARDRTSGSYNEQFF,TGCAGTGCTAGAGACCGGACTAGCGGTTCCTACAATGAGCAGTTCTTC
TRBD2,TRBV27,TRBJ2-7,.,CASSRTSGITHEQYF,TGTGCCAGCAGTCGAACTAGCGGGATCACCCACGAGCAGTACTTC
TRBD1,TRBV10-1,TRBJ1-4,.,CASSVSTGGIEKLFF,TGCGCCAGCAGTGTTTCGACAGGGGGTATTGAAAAACTGTTTTTT
.,TRBV10-1,TRBJ2-2,many,CASSATLSSATGELFF,TGCGCCAGCAGTGCCACTCTATCTAGCGCCACCGGGGAGCTGTTTTTT
.,TRBV27,TRBJ2-3,.,CASSWGRTDTQYF,TGTGCCAGCAGCTGGGGGCGCACAGATACGCAGTATTTT
TRBD2,TRBV5-4,TRBJ2-7,.,CASSSPPPAGVYGQYF,TGTGCCAGCAGCTCCCCTCCCCCAGCGGGAGTCTACGGGCAGTACTTC
.,TRBV11-2,TRBJ2-7,many,CASSLESSTYEQYF,TGTGCCAGCAGCTTAGAGTCTAGCACCTACGAGCAGTACTTC
.,TRBV28,TRBJ2-7,.,CASSPPASGEQYF,TGTGCCAGCAGCCCCCCGGCCTCGGGCGAGCAGTACTTC
TRBD2,TRBV20-1,TRBJ2-1,many,CSARYGTSGNNEQFF,TGCAGTGCTAGATATGGGACTAGCGGGAACAATGAGCAGTTCTTC
.,TRBV12-3/TRBV12-4,TRBJ2-7,few,CACSFGYEQYF,TGTGCCTGCAGTTTTGGATACGAGCAGTACTTC
TRBD2,TRBV7-9,TRBJ2-7,many,CASSLVSGGVGEQYF,TGTGCCAGCAGCTTAGTTAGCGGGGGAGTGGGCGAGCAGTACTTC
TRBD2,TRBV10-3,TRBJ2-3,.,CGITEGSSGGRNTQYF,TGTGGGATCACCGAGGGGTCTAGCGGGGGGAGAAATACGCAGTATTTT
TRBD1,TRBV7-9,TRBJ2-6,.,CASRLRDRGLHSGANVLTF,TGTGCCAGCAGGCTAAGGGACAGGGGTCTCCACTCTGGGGCCAACGTCCTGACTTTC
.,TRBV19,TRBJ2-7,many,CASSSSRGTQYF,TGTGCCAGTAGTTCTTCCAGGGGGACTCAGTACTTC
.,TRBV6-1,TRBJ1-4,.,CASSARVRDPTNEKLFF,TGTGCCAGCAGTGCTAGGGTCAGGGATCCAACTAATGAAAAACTGTTTTTT
.,TRBV29-1,TRBJ2-5,.,CSVKSGVIIGEETQYF,TGCAGCGTTAAATCGGGAGTCATTATAGGAGAAGAGACCCAGTACTTC
.,TRBV24-1,TRBJ1-2,.,CATWQGGDGYTF,TGTGCCACCTGGCAAGGGGGGGACGGCTACACCTTC
.,TRBV24-1,TRBJ1-1,.,CATRGVGRNTEAFF,TGTGCCACCAGGGGGGTGGGGCGTAACACTGAAGCTTTCTTT
TRBD1,TRBV20-1,TRBJ1-5,many,CSARDRDRGLYQPQHF,TGCAGTGCTAGAGACCGGGACAGGGGGCTTTATCAGCCCCAGCATTTT
.,TRBV20-1,TRBJ1-2,many,CSARGSGSYGYTF,TGCAGTGCTAGAGGGTCGGGTTCCTATGGCTACACCTTC
.,TRBV6-5,TRBJ1-5,many,CASSYSGVGNQPQHF,TGTGCCAGCAGTTACTCGGGTGTCGGCAATCAGCCCCAGCATTTT
TRBD1,TRBV7-6,TRBJ1-6,few,CASSPDGQGVRVGPPLHF,TGTGCCAGCAGCCCGGATGGACAGGGGGTAAGAGTTGGTCCCCCCCTCCACTTT
.,TRBV7-3,TRBJ1-1,.,CASSFEATEAFF,TGTGCCAGCAGCTTTGAGGCGACTGAAGCTTTCTTT
.,TRBV9,TRBJ2-5,many,CASSVGLGAAETQYF,TGTGCCAGCAGCGTAGGACTAGGGGCGGCAGAGACCCAGTACTTC
.,TRBV24-1,TRBJ2-1,many,CATSDSSTGVYNEQFF,TGTGCCACCAGTGATTCGTCGACAGGAGTTTACAATGAGCAGTTCTTC
.,TRBV20-1,TRBJ2-1,many,CSASSGSRGEQFF,TGCAGTGCTAGTTCCGGGAGTAGGGGTGAGCAGTTCTTC
TRBD2,TRBV20-1,TRBJ2-3,many,CSARRTSFGTDTQYF,TGCAGTGCCCGCCGGACTAGCTTTGGCACAGATACGCAGTATTTT
TRBD2,TRBV9,TRBJ2-7,.,CASSVVFRLAGEAYEQYF,TGTGCCAGCAGCGTAGTCTTTCGGCTAGCGGGAGAAGCTTACGAGCAGTACTTC
TRBD1,TRBV27,TRBJ1-6,.,CASSLTTGTGNNSPLHF,TGTGCCAGCAGTTTAACGACCGGGACAGGGAATAATTCACCCCTCCACTTT
.,TRBV24-1,TRBJ2-5,once,CATSGLKETQYF,TGTGCCACCAGCGGGCTAAAGGAGACCCAGTACTTC
.,TRBV7-2,TRBJ1-6,many,CASSAARTENSPLHF,TGTGCCAGCAGCGCCGCCCGGACAGAGAATTCACCCCTCCACTTT
.,TRBV29-1,TRBJ1-2,once,CSVSPERTANYGYTF,TGCAGCGTTAGCCCGGAACGGACTGCTAACTATGGCTACACCTTC
.,TRBV7-6,TRBJ2-3,many,CASSISPYRATDTQYF,TGTGCCAGCAGCATTAGTCCCTACCGTGCCACAGATACGCAGTATTTT
TRBD2,TRBV10-1,TRBJ2-7,many,CASSESGRIHEQYF,TGCGCCAGCAGCGAAAGCGGGAGGATACACGAGCAGTACTTC